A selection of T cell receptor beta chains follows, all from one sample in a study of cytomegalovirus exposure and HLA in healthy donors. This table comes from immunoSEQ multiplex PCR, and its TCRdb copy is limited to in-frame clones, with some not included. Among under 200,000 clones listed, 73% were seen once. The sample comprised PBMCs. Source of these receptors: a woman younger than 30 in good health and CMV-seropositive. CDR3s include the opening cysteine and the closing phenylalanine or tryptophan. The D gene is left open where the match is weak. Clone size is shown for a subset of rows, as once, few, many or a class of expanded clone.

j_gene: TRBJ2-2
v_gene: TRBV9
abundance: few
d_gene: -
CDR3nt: TGTGCCAGCAGCGTATACGACAGCACCGGGGAGCTGTTTTTT
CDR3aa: CASSVYDSTGELFF

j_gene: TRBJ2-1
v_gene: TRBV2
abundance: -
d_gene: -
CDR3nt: TGTGCCAGCAGGGACGGGAGCTCCTACAATGAGCAGTTCTTC
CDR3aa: CASRDGSSYNEQFF

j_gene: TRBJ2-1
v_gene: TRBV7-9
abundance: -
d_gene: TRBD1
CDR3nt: TGTGCCAGCAGCTCAGACAGGGGCGATGAGCAGTTCTTC
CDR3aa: CASSSDRGDEQFF

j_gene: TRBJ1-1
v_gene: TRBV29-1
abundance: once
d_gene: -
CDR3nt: TGCAGCGTTGAGGAAGGGGGGGACACTGAAGCTTTCTTT
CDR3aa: CSVEEGGDTEAFF

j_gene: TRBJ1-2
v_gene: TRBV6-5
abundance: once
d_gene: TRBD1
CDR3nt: TGTGCCAGCAGAACTGGACAGGGATCCTATGGCTACACCTTC
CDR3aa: CASRTGQGSYGYTF

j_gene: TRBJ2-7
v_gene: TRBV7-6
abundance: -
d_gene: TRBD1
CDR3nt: TGTGCCAGCAGCTCGGGACAGGGGGTGATCGACGAGCAGTACTTC
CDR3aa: CASSSGQGVIDEQYF

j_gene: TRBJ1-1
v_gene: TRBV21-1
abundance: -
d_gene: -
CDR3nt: TGTGCCAGCAGCAAAGGCCGGGAAAATGAAGCTTTCTTT
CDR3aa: CASSKGRENEAFF

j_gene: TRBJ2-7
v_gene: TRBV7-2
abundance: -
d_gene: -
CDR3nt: TGTGCCAGCAGCTCATCCCCCGGCACAGGCTACGAGCAGTACTTC
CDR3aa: CASSSSPGTGYEQYF

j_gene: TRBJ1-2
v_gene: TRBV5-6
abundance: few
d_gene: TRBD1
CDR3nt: TGTGCCAGTTATACCGGGACAGGGGCCTATGGCTACACCTTC
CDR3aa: CASYTGTGAYGYTF

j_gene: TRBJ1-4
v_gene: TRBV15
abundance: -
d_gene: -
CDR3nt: TGTGCCACCAGCAGAGTCAGGGGTGGGGAAAAACTGTTTTTT
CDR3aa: CATSRVRGGEKLFF

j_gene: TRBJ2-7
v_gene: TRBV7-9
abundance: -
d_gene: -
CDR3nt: TGTGCCAGCAGCCGACAGGATCCCGAGCAGTACTTC
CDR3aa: CASSRQDPEQYF

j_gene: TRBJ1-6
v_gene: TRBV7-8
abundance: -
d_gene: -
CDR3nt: TGTGCCAGCAGCTTACGGGGGGCGATGAATTCACCCCTCCACTTT
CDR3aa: CASSLRGAMNSPLHF

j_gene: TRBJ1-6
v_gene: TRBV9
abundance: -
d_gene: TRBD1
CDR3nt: TGTGCCAGCAGCGTAGACCCAGGGACAGCCTATAATTCACCCCTCCACTTT
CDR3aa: CASSVDPGTAYNSPLHF

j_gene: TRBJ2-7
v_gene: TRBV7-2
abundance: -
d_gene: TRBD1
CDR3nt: TGTGCCAGCAGCGTCGAGGGGACAGGGCCCTACGAGCAGTACTTC
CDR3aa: CASSVEGTGPYEQYF

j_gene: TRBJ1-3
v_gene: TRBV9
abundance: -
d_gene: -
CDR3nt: TGTGCCAGCAGCACCAGTTTCCTTGCCCGAAACACCATATATTTT
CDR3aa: CASSTSFLARNTIYF

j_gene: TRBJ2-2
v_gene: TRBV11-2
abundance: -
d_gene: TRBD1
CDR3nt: TGTGCCAGCAGCTTAACAGGGGGTAACACCGGGGAGCTGTTTTTT
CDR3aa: CASSLTGGNTGELFF

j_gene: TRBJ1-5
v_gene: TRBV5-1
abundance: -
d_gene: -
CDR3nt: TGCGCCAGCAGCTTGAACCCGCGGCAGCCCCAGCATTTT
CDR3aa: CASSLNPRQPQHF

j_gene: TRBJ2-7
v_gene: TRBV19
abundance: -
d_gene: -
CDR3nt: TGTGCCAGTAGTAGGCAGGCATACTACGAGCAGTACTTC
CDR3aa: CASSRQAYYEQYF

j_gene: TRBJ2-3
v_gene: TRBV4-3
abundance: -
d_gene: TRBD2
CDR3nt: TGCGCCAGCAGCCAAGGGCGGACTAGCGAAAGTACAGATACGCAGTATTTT
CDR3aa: CASSQGRTSESTDTQYF

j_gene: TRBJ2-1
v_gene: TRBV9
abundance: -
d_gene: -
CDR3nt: TGTGCCAGCAGCGTAGGTCAGGGCTCCTACAATGAGCAGTTCTTC
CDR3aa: CASSVGQGSYNEQFF

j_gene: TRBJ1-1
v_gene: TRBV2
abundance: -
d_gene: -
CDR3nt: TGTGCCAGCAGGAGGATGAACACTGAAGCTTTCTTT
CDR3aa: CASRRMNTEAFF

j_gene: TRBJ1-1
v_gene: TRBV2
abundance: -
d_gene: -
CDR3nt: TGTGCCAGCATACTAGCAGGGAACACTGAAGCTTTCTTT
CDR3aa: CASILAGNTEAFF

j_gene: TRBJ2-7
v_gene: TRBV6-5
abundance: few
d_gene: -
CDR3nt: TGTGCCAGCGCGGAAGGCACGATCTACGAGCAGTACTTC
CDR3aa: CASAEGTIYEQYF

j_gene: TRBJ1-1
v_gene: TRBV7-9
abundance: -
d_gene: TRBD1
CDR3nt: TGTGCCAGCAGCTCGCCGGGACAGGGAGCTTTCTTT
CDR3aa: CASSSPGQGAFF

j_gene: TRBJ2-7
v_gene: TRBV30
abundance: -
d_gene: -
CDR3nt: TGTGCCTGGAGTGGGTTCGAGGGCGTGCAGTACTTC
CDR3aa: CAWSGFEGVQYF

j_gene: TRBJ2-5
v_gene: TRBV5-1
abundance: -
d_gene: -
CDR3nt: TGCGCCAGCAGCTTGAGTTCGGGGGAGCAAGAGACCCAGTACTTC
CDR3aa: CASSLSSGEQETQYF

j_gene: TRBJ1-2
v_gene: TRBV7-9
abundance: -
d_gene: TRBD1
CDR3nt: TGTGCCAGCAGCTTATCCGGGACAGTAATTTCTAACTATGGCTACACCTTC
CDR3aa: CASSLSGTVISNYGYTF

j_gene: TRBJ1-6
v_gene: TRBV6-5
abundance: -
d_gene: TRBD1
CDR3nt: TGTGCCAGCAGTTTGGACAGGGGTAATTCACCCCTCCACTTT
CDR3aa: CASSLDRGNSPLHF

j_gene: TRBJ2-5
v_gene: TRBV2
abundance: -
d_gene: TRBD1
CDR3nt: TGTGCCAGCAGTGCGACCAGGGGGCAAAGGGGGACCCAGTACTTC
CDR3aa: CASSATRGQRGTQYF

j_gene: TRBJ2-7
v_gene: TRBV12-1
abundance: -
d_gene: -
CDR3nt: TGTGCCAGCAGCCCCCTAGCGGCTCAGTGCGGGGCTCACGAGCAGTACTTC
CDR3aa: CASSPLAAQCGAHEQYF